The T cell receptor (beta chain) described here comes from a study of blood T cell repertoires in COVID-19. As processed by the authors: Researchers report that nucleated cell counts were estimated from reference gene primer amplification. TCRdb's table, derived via immunoSEQ multiplex PCR, lists solely in-frame clones and lacks some. V and J calls and clone size come straight from that table; D and trimming were deduced from the DNA. Of 450,000 or so clones in the sample, 70% to 90% are singletons; the top ten hold approximately 1.5%. The sequencing input was peripheral blood. The receptor was isolated from a woman in her forties with COVID-19, enrolled during active disease.

The CDR3 loop is CASSQDWCRDRGKYETQYF. The CDR3 region has the DNA TGTGCCAGCAGCCAAGATTGGTGCAGGGACAGGGGGAAGTATGAGACCCAGTACTTC. The chain recombines TRBV3-1 (or the pseudogene TRBV3-2) with TRBJ2-5, with 11 positions matching TRBD1. Germline V lookup: CDR1 LGHDT, CDR2 YNNKEL (reference sequence). The junction had 14 bases not matched to a gene; V was cut back by 0 bases and J by 5 bases. This CDR3 has 19 amino acids.